A selection of T cell receptor beta chains follows, all from one sample in a study of blood T cell repertoires in COVID-19. TCRdb's copy holds only in-frame clones and misses some; the assay was immunoSEQ multiplex PCR. The repertoire has about 160,000 clones, around 78% of them found once; the top ten carry around 4.8%. Sequenced input: PBMCs or T cells enriched from blood (not recorded which). The receptors were sampled from a woman in her fifties or sixties who had recovered from COVID-19. The CDR3 runs from the conserved cysteine through the conserved F or W. Each record gives: J gene, clone size, D gene, V gene, CDR3 protein, CDR3 DNA. D genes are given only for firm matches. For some rows the clone size is stated as once, few or many, or as a class when expanded; others skip it.

J gene: TRBJ1-1; clone size: .; D gene: .; V gene: TRBV12-3/TRBV12-4; CDR3 protein: CASSSPSEAFF; CDR3 DNA: TGTGCCAGCAGTTCCCCTAGTGAAGCTTTCTTT
J gene: TRBJ2-1; clone size: .; D gene: .; V gene: TRBV2; CDR3 protein: CASSVLARMGNEQFF; CDR3 DNA: TGTGCCAGCAGTGTCCTAGCGCGAATGGGGAATGAGCAGTTCTTC
J gene: TRBJ2-1; clone size: .; D gene: TRBD1; V gene: TRBV3-1/TRBV3-2; CDR3 protein: CASSQGTGYNEQFF; CDR3 DNA: TGTGCCAGCAGCCAGGGGACAGGTTACAATGAGCAGTTCTTC
J gene: TRBJ2-4; clone size: .; D gene: .; V gene: TRBV5-1; CDR3 protein: CASSLAAGPAKNIQYF; CDR3 DNA: TGCGCCAGCAGCTTGGCCGCGGGGCCAGCCAAAAACATTCAGTACTTC
J gene: TRBJ2-1; clone size: .; D gene: .; V gene: TRBV30; CDR3 protein: CAWSAQGNEQFF; CDR3 DNA: TGTGCCTGGAGTGCACAGGGTAATGAGCAGTTCTTC
J gene: TRBJ2-2; clone size: .; D gene: TRBD1; V gene: TRBV19; CDR3 protein: CASSMYRGLDTGELFF; CDR3 DNA: TGTGCCAGTAGTATGTACAGGGGCCTCGACACCGGGGAGCTGTTTTTT
J gene: TRBJ1-2; clone size: .; D gene: .; V gene: TRBV10-3; CDR3 protein: CAISGGVGRGYTF; CDR3 DNA: TGTGCCATCAGTGGGGGCGTCGGGAGGGGCTACACCTTC
J gene: TRBJ1-1; clone size: .; D gene: .; V gene: TRBV18; CDR3 protein: CASSPGAGRSSEAFF; CDR3 DNA: TGTGCCAGCTCACCAGGGGCAGGCCGTTCGTCTGAAGCTTTCTTT
J gene: TRBJ1-4; clone size: .; D gene: TRBD1; V gene: TRBV7-2; CDR3 protein: CASSPGTGYEKLFF; CDR3 DNA: TGTGCCAGCAGCCCCGGGACAGGGTATGAAAAACTGTTTTTT
J gene: TRBJ2-3; clone size: once; D gene: TRBD2; V gene: TRBV28; CDR3 protein: CASSFSLFTSGTDTQYF; CDR3 DNA: TGTGCCAGCAGTTTCTCCCTTTTTACTAGCGGCACAGATACGCAGTATTTT
J gene: TRBJ1-2; clone size: .; D gene: TRBD1; V gene: TRBV7-9; CDR3 protein: CASSLADRVAYGYTF; CDR3 DNA: TGTGCCAGCAGCTTAGCGGACAGGGTTGCCTATGGCTACACCTTC
J gene: TRBJ1-1; clone size: .; D gene: .; V gene: TRBV6-5; CDR3 protein: CASSYGRLSNTEAFF; CDR3 DNA: TGTGCCAGCAGTTACGGCCGACTGTCGAACACTGAAGCTTTCTTT
J gene: TRBJ2-3; clone size: .; D gene: TRBD2; V gene: TRBV9; CDR3 protein: CASSAGTSGRTDTQYF; CDR3 DNA: TGTGCCAGCAGCGCGGGGACTAGCGGGAGGACAGATACGCAGTATTTT
J gene: TRBJ1-1; clone size: .; D gene: TRBD1; V gene: TRBV10-1; CDR3 protein: CASSSAGGTEAFF; CDR3 DNA: TGCGCCAGCAGTAGCGCAGGGGGTACTGAAGCTTTCTTT
J gene: TRBJ2-3; clone size: .; D gene: TRBD1; V gene: TRBV24-1; CDR3 protein: CATSIGTGSTDTQYF; CDR3 DNA: TGTGCCACCAGTATAGGGACAGGGAGCACAGATACGCAGTATTTT
J gene: TRBJ2-5; clone size: .; D gene: .; V gene: TRBV19; CDR3 protein: CASSEAGRHETQYF; CDR3 DNA: TGTGCCAGTAGTGAGGCCGGCCGTCATGAGACCCAGTACTTC
J gene: TRBJ1-1; clone size: .; D gene: TRBD1; V gene: TRBV18; CDR3 protein: CASSNFGQGRNEAFF; CDR3 DNA: TGTGCCAGCTCAAATTTCGGACAGGGGAGGAATGAAGCTTTCTTT
J gene: TRBJ1-4; clone size: .; D gene: .; V gene: TRBV5-1; CDR3 protein: CASSPRGGEKLFF; CDR3 DNA: TGCGCCAGCAGCCCGCGCGGGGGTGAAAAACTGTTTTTT
J gene: TRBJ1-1; clone size: .; D gene: .; V gene: TRBV5-6; CDR3 protein: CASSQGTEAFF; CDR3 DNA: TGTGCCAGCAGCCAGGGGACTGAAGCTTTCTTT
J gene: TRBJ1-5; clone size: .; D gene: TRBD1; V gene: TRBV30; CDR3 protein: CACRDSNSNQPQHF; CDR3 DNA: TGTGCCTGCCGGGACAGCAATAGCAATCAGCCCCAGCATTTT
J gene: TRBJ2-2; clone size: .; D gene: TRBD2; V gene: TRBV30; CDR3 protein: CAWRGLAGSNTGELFF; CDR3 DNA: TGTGCCTGGAGGGGACTAGCGGGTTCCAACACCGGGGAGCTGTTTTTT
J gene: TRBJ2-3; clone size: .; D gene: .; V gene: TRBV19; CDR3 protein: CASSIPNGASTDTQYF; CDR3 DNA: TGTGCCAGTAGTATCCCTAACGGTGCTAGCACAGATACGCAGTATTTT
J gene: TRBJ2-3; clone size: .; D gene: TRBD2; V gene: TRBV12-3/TRBV12-4; CDR3 protein: CASGSSGTDTQYF; CDR3 DNA: TGTGCCAGCGGATCTAGCGGAACAGATACGCAGTATTTT
J gene: TRBJ1-1; clone size: few; D gene: TRBD1; V gene: TRBV12-3/TRBV12-4; CDR3 protein: CASSWARDRVAFF; CDR3 DNA: TGTGCCAGCAGTTGGGCCCGGGACAGGGTGGCTTTCTTT
J gene: TRBJ1-2; clone size: .; D gene: TRBD1; V gene: TRBV5-6; CDR3 protein: CATTLKTLSTGGRGYTF; CDR3 DNA: TGTGCCACAACACTAAAGACCTTGTCGACAGGGGGCAGGGGCTACACCTTC
J gene: TRBJ1-3; clone size: .; D gene: .; V gene: TRBV30; CDR3 protein: CAWTPLPGVRPGNTIYF; CDR3 DNA: TGTGCCTGGACCCCATTGCCAGGGGTCCGGCCTGGAAACACCATATATTTT
J gene: TRBJ2-2; clone size: few; D gene: TRBD2; V gene: TRBV5-4; CDR3 protein: CASSRLPGREGTGELFF; CDR3 DNA: TGTGCCAGCAGCCGACTCCCGGGCAGGGAGGGCACCGGGGAGCTGTTTTTT
J gene: TRBJ1-1; clone size: .; D gene: TRBD1; V gene: TRBV9; CDR3 protein: CASSVGSRTGGAWTEAFF; CDR3 DNA: TGTGCCAGCAGCGTAGGCTCGCGGACAGGGGGCGCGTGGACTGAAGCTTTCTTT
J gene: TRBJ2-3; clone size: .; D gene: TRBD2; V gene: TRBV4-2; CDR3 protein: CASSLGSGGTDTQYF; CDR3 DNA: TGTGCCAGCAGCCTCGGTAGCGGGGGCACAGATACGCAGTATTTT
J gene: TRBJ2-5; clone size: .; D gene: TRBD2; V gene: TRBV18; CDR3 protein: CASSPWTSGRNKETQYF; CDR3 DNA: TGTGCCAGCTCACCTTGGACTAGCGGGAGGAATAAAGAGACCCAGTACTTC
J gene: TRBJ2-1; clone size: .; D gene: .; V gene: TRBV3-1/TRBV3-2; CDR3 protein: CASSQFEYNEQFF; CDR3 DNA: TGTGCCAGCAGCCAATTTGAGTACAATGAGCAGTTCTTC
J gene: TRBJ1-1; clone size: .; D gene: .; V gene: TRBV30; CDR3 protein: CAWSVSGGAFF; CDR3 DNA: TGTGCCTGGAGTGTTTCGGGGGGGGCTTTCTTT
J gene: TRBJ2-1; clone size: .; D gene: TRBD2; V gene: TRBV6-5; CDR3 protein: CASSQQRGGPDEQFF; CDR3 DNA: TGTGCCAGCAGTCAACAGCGGGGGGGCCCCGATGAGCAGTTCTTC
J gene: TRBJ1-2; clone size: .; D gene: .; V gene: TRBV11-1; CDR3 protein: CASSLSGTINYGYTF; CDR3 DNA: TGTGCCAGCAGCTTAAGCGGGACAATAAACTATGGCTACACCTTC
J gene: TRBJ2-1; clone size: .; D gene: TRBD2; V gene: TRBV27; CDR3 protein: CAIGTGARTSGGAMDEQFF; CDR3 DNA: TGTGCCATCGGGACAGGGGCCAGGACTAGCGGGGGGGCCATGGATGAGCAGTTCTTC
J gene: TRBJ2-3; clone size: .; D gene: TRBD2; V gene: TRBV30; CDR3 protein: CAWSRASGGVDTQYF; CDR3 DNA: TGTGCCTGGAGTAGAGCTAGCGGGGGGGTAGATACGCAGTATTTT
J gene: TRBJ1-1; clone size: .; D gene: .; V gene: TRBV20-1; CDR3 protein: CSARGDPEAFF; CDR3 DNA: TGCAGTGCTAGAGGCGATCCAGAAGCTTTCTTT
J gene: TRBJ1-3; clone size: .; D gene: .; V gene: TRBV28; CDR3 protein: CASTPGGLGNTIYF; CDR3 DNA: TGTGCCAGCACTCCGGGGGGGCTCGGAAACACCATATATTTT
J gene: TRBJ1-2; clone size: .; D gene: .; V gene: TRBV12-3/TRBV12-4; CDR3 protein: CASSFQSGGYTF; CDR3 DNA: TGTGCCAGCAGTTTCCAAAGCGGGGGCTACACCTTC
J gene: TRBJ1-1; clone size: .; D gene: .; V gene: TRBV21-1; CDR3 protein: CASSEDRQNTEAFF; CDR3 DNA: TGTGCCAGCAGCGAGGACAGGCAGAACACTGAAGCTTTCTTT
J gene: TRBJ1-6; clone size: .; D gene: TRBD1; V gene: TRBV2; CDR3 protein: CASTPGQGGSPLHF; CDR3 DNA: TGTGCCAGCACCCCGGGACAGGGGGGTTCACCCCTCCACTTT
J gene: TRBJ2-2; clone size: .; D gene: .; V gene: TRBV9; CDR3 protein: CASSSRGGEATGELFF; CDR3 DNA: TGTGCCAGCAGCTCCCGCGGGGGCGAGGCCACCGGGGAGCTGTTTTTT
J gene: TRBJ2-3; clone size: .; D gene: TRBD2; V gene: TRBV6-4; CDR3 protein: CASSVAGEDTQYF; CDR3 DNA: TGTGCCAGCAGTGTAGCGGGGGAAGATACGCAGTATTTT
J gene: TRBJ1-2; clone size: few; D gene: .; V gene: TRBV7-9; CDR3 protein: CASSLVANYGYTF; CDR3 DNA: TGTGCCAGCAGCTTAGTCGCTAACTATGGCTACACCTTC
J gene: TRBJ2-1; clone size: .; D gene: .; V gene: TRBV27; CDR3 protein: CASSFFEDRGEQFF; CDR3 DNA: TGTGCCAGCAGTTTTTTTGAGGATCGGGGTGAGCAGTTCTTC
J gene: TRBJ1-5; clone size: .; D gene: .; V gene: TRBV4-3; CDR3 protein: CASSQGTSGNQPQHF; CDR3 DNA: TGCGCCAGCAGTCAAGGGACCTCGGGGAATCAGCCCCAGCATTTT
J gene: TRBJ1-1; clone size: .; D gene: TRBD1; V gene: TRBV19; CDR3 protein: CASIKTQGGSEAFF; CDR3 DNA: TGTGCCAGTATTAAAACACAGGGGGGGTCTGAAGCTTTCTTT
J gene: TRBJ2-2; clone size: .; D gene: TRBD1; V gene: TRBV4-1; CDR3 protein: CASSQVGTGRTGELFF; CDR3 DNA: TGCGCCAGCAGCCAAGTTGGGACAGGGCGGACCGGGGAGCTGTTTTTT
J gene: TRBJ1-3; clone size: .; D gene: TRBD1; V gene: TRBV30; CDR3 protein: CAWALRDRGNTIYF; CDR3 DNA: TGTGCCTGGGCACTCCGGGACAGAGGAAACACCATATATTTT
J gene: TRBJ1-1; clone size: .; D gene: TRBD1; V gene: TRBV7-9; CDR3 protein: CASSLTGVNTEAFF; CDR3 DNA: TGTGCCAGCAGCTTAACAGGGGTTAACACTGAAGCTTTCTTT
J gene: TRBJ2-3; clone size: few; D gene: .; V gene: TRBV18; CDR3 protein: CASSLGPTDTQYF; CDR3 DNA: TGTGCCAGCTCTCTAGGCCCCACAGATACGCAGTATTTT
J gene: TRBJ1-2; clone size: .; D gene: .; V gene: TRBV30; CDR3 protein: CAWSQNYGYTF; CDR3 DNA: TGTGCCTGGAGTCAAAACTATGGCTACACCTTC
J gene: TRBJ2-3; clone size: .; D gene: TRBD1; V gene: TRBV9; CDR3 protein: CASSVEGQGADTQYF; CDR3 DNA: TGTGCCAGCAGCGTAGAGGGACAGGGGGCAGATACGCAGTATTTT
J gene: TRBJ1-5; clone size: .; D gene: TRBD1; V gene: TRBV3-1/TRBV3-2; CDR3 protein: CASSQSGQGARRPQHF; CDR3 DNA: TGTGCCAGCAGCCAGTCGGGACAGGGGGCGAGGCGGCCCCAGCATTTT
J gene: TRBJ1-3; clone size: few; D gene: TRBD1; V gene: TRBV7-9; CDR3 protein: CASSSQGKGSGNTIYF; CDR3 DNA: TGTGCCAGCAGCTCACAGGGGAAGGGCTCTGGAAACACCATATATTTT